Below are 27 T cell receptor beta chains sequenced from a single sample in a study of shared clonotypes between healthy human individuals. The assay was immunoSEQ multiplex PCR, and TCRdb's table has in-frame clones only and misses some. The sample has about 460,000 clones; around 77% are singletons. Specimen: PBMCs. The receptors come from a woman between 40 and 50 years old in good health. Some clones in this sample may be carry-over from other donors' samples.

In this sample, this clone turned up many times. Because the CDR3's place on the DNA is in doubt, the DNA is left out and the CDR3 is given as listed by TCRdb. This chain joins TRBV11-3 and TRBJ1-1; TRBD1 was called by the table and not checked on the DNA. Termini included, the CDR3 measures 20 amino acids. Germline V gene lookup returns CDR1 SGHNT and CDR2 YENEEA. CDR3: CASSLVLDRVNTEAFFSLRF.

This sequence joins TRBV4-1 and TRBJ2-7; TRBD1 or TRBD2 may be the D gene (7 bases each). Deletions cut 2 bases from V and 4 bases from J, with 15 bases between. The CDR3 is made up of 15 amino acids. Germline-derived CDR1 and CDR2 are MGHRA and YSYEKL. CDR3 residues: CASSQPGGEGYEQYF. CDR3 coding DNA: TGCGCCAGCAGCCAACCAGGGGGGGAAGGGTACGAGCAGTACTTC.

This clone was found a few times. The chain is built from TRBV5-1 and TRBJ1-2, with D possibly TRBD1 on 6 matching bases. Germline V gene lookup returns CDR1 SGHRS and CDR2 YFSETQ. The CDR3 has 14 residues. V gave up 1 base and J gave up 6 bases, with 13 bases separating them. This CDR3 is CASSLSGGKDGYTF. In DNA form, the CDR3 reads TGCGCCAGCAGCTTGAGTGGGGGCAAGGATGGCTACACCTTC.

This chain links TRBV7-8 with TRBJ2-2; 9 bases line up with TRBD1. With V trimmed by 2 bases and J by 8 bases, 15 bases remained unmatched. Germline values: CDR1 SGHVS, CDR2 FQNEAQ. CDR3 length: 18 residues. Here the CDR3 DNA reads TGTGCCAGCAGCTTACCCTCCGGGACAGGGAGAGTTCAGGGGGAGCTGTTTTTT. Translating it yields CASSLPSGTGRVQGELFF.

The chain carries TRBV6-1 and TRBJ2-6, with a tentative D call TRBD1 (6 bases). Germline V gene sequence: CDR1 MNHNS, CDR2 SASEGT. The CDR3 totals 16 residues. V was pared by 3 bases and J by 0 bases, with 9 bases between. For the CDR3, the DNA is TGTGCCAGCAGTGACGTGGGGGCCTCTGGGGCCAACGTCCTGACTTTC. Encoded protein: CASSDVGASGANVLTF.

This clone was observed a handful of times. Different DNA sequences within this sample yield the same CDR3. This sequence joins TRBV25-1 and TRBJ1-4; D unresolved. V shed 4 bases and J shed 1 base, with 4 bases lying between them. CDR3 length: 13 residues. The V gene's germline CDR1 is MGHDK and CDR2 SYGVNS. The CDR3 bases are TGTGCCAGCAGTGGAGAAACTAATGAAAAACTGTTTTTT. It encodes CASSGETNEKLFF.

In DNA form, the CDR3 reads TGTGCCAGTAGTGGGGACAGGTTCCAATGGTACTTC. It translates to CASSGDRFQWYF. The chain employs TRBV19 and TRBJ2-7; 8 nucleotides agree with TRBD1. This CDR3 is 12 amino acids long. Germline loops: CDR1 LNHDA, CDR2 SQIVND (reference sequence). The junction had 9 bases not matched to a gene; V was cut back by 5 bases and J by 12 bases.

This clone has a single count. J is TRBJ2-7 and V is TRBV19; 8 nucleotides line up with TRBD1. Unmatched junction bases numbered 15, after V lost 5 bases and J lost 3 bases. This CDR3 has 17 amino acids. CDR1 and CDR2 from the germline V gene are LNHDA and SQIVND (reference sequence). This CDR3 is CASSPRLYRGSHYEQYF. The CDR3 DNA follows: TGTGCCAGTAGTCCACGATTATACAGGGGGTCCCACTACGAGCAGTACTTC. Complete variable domain (other parts from reference TRBV19 and TRBJ2-7): DGGITQSPKYLFRKEGQNVTLSCEQNLNHDAMYWYRQDPGQGLRLIYYSQIVNDFQKGDIAEGYSVSREKKESFPLTVTSAQKNPTAFYLCASSPRLYRGSHYEQYFGPGTRLTVT.

The chain is built from TRBV27 and TRBJ2-7, with TRBD2 identical over 12 bases. The CDR3 totals 14 residues. Germline lookup yields CDR1 MNHEY and CDR2 SMNVEV (reference sequence). With V trimmed by 6 bases and J by 5 bases, 5 bases remained unmatched. The CDR3 DNA is TGTGCCAGCAGCGAGGCTAGCGGGAGGGACGAGCAGTACTTC. This encodes CASSEASGRDEQYF.

The rearrangement joins TRBV4-1 to TRBJ2-1; D is uncertain. V lost 4 bases and J 0 bases, leaving 16 bases between the germline ends. The CDR3 is 17 amino acids. Germline loops: CDR1 MGHRA, CDR2 YSYEKL. CDR3 in amino acids: CASSPMVQTYSYNEQFF. The CDR3 coding sequence is TGCGCCAGCAGCCCGATGGTACAGACATACTCCTACAATGAGCAGTTCTTC.

This clone has only a few counts. The chain carries TRBV30 and TRBJ2-3; D unclear. CDR1 is GTSNPN, CDR2 SVGIG, per germline (reference sequence). CDR3 length: 13 amino acids. The V gene lost 2 bases and the J gene lost 0 bases, with 6 bases spanning the gap. CDR3 in amino acids: CAWSTVSTDTQYF. As DNA, the CDR3 is TGTGCCTGGAGTACCGTTAGCACAGATACGCAGTATTTT.

The sample holds many counts of this clone. V usage is TRBV18 and J usage is TRBJ2-4; no firm D call. The germline CDR1 and CDR2 sequences are KGHSH and LQKENI. This CDR3 spans 16 amino acids. The V gene lost 3 bases and the J gene lost 2 bases, with 14 bases spanning the gap. In DNA form, the CDR3 reads TGTGCCAGCTCACCTCGAGTTGCGTCCACCAAAAACATTCAGTACTTC. Encoded protein: CASSPRVASTKNIQYF.

The V gene is TRBV7-2, the J gene TRBJ2-7; TRBD2 agrees at 13 bases. Unmatched junction bases numbered 6, after V lost 0 bases and J lost 1 base. CDR1 is SGHTA and CDR2 is FQGNSA in the germline V gene. The CDR3 loop spans 18 amino acids. The CDR3 nucleotides are TGTGCCAGCAGCTTAGCGGGGAGGGGACTAGCGGGATCCTACGAGCAGTACTTC. It translates to CASSLAGRGLAGSYEQYF.

Turning to this clone: The likely explanation is a read error, given a far larger clone one base away. The genes are TRBV25-1 and TRBJ2-7; 8 bases match TRBD2. J was trimmed by 6 bases and V by 4 bases; bases with no gene match: 2. Germline V CDR1 and CDR2: MGHDK, SYGVNS. The CDR3 is made up of 12 amino acids. The DNA of the CDR3 is TGTGCCAGCAGTGCCGGGGGGGGCGAGCAGTACTTC. It specifies CASSAGGGEQYF.

The chain links TRBV30 to TRBJ2-1, with a weak D call TRBD2 (6 bases). Between the trimmed V and J ends, which lost 3 bases and 8 bases, there was a span of 20 bases. This CDR3 has 15 residues. Per the germline V gene, CDR1 is GTSNPN and CDR2 is SVGIG (reference sequence). CDR3 in DNA: TGTGCCTGGAGCACCGGGACTCCCGATGCGGATGAGCAGTTCTTC. Protein sequence: CAWSTGTPDADEQFF.

The rearrangement uses TRBV28 and TRBJ2-1; the D is unclear. The CDR3 is 15 amino acids. Trimming took 4 bases from V and 2 from J, leaving 12 bases between them. The V gene's germline CDR1 is MDHEN and CDR2 SYDVKM. CDR3 loop: CASSSHALTYNEQFF. CDR3 sequence (DNA): TGTGCCAGCAGTTCACACGCCCTTACCTACAATGAGCAGTTCTTC.

This sequence joins TRBV7-9 and TRBJ1-2, with a possible D match to TRBD1 (5 bases). V lost 4 bases and J lost 4, with 13 bases in between. Germline assignment: CDR1 SEHNR and CDR2 FQNEAQ (reference sequence). CDR3 length: 14 amino acids. In DNA form, the CDR3 reads TGTGCCAGCAGCTCAACGGGACGGATCTATGGCTACACCTTC. Its translation is CASSSTGRIYGYTF.

This chain links TRBV7-9 with TRBJ2-1; D not certain. CDR3 length: 13 amino acids. The ends were cut back, 2 bases at V and 9 bases at J, with 11 bases in the middle. Germline-derived CDR1 and CDR2 are SEHNR and FQNEAQ (reference sequence). The CDR3 nucleotides are TGTGCCAGCAGCTTACCCTCGCTTGGTGAGCAGTTCTTC. This codes for CASSLPSLGEQFF.

The V call is TRBV10-2, the J call TRBJ2-7, with D possibly being TRBD1 (5 bases). This CDR3 comprises 16 residues. Germline V gene data show CDR1 as WSHSY and CDR2 as SAAADI. V was pared by 3 bases and J by 6 bases, with 21 bases between. CDR3 region: CASSDPVRQGLSEQYF. Written as DNA, the CDR3 is TGCGCCAGCAGTGACCCCGTGCGCCAGGGTCTATCCGAGCAGTACTTC.

This chain joins TRBV9 and TRBJ2-1; 14 positions match TRBD2. The V and J ends lost 3 bases and 6 bases, in that order; junction bases with no gene match: 5. This CDR3 has 16 amino acids. Germline CDR1 reads SGDLS; CDR2 reads YYNGEE. The CDR3 coding sequence is TGTGCCAGCAGCGGTCGACTAGCGGGAGGGGTCAATGAGCAGTTCTTC. It specifies CASSGRLAGGVNEQFF.

This chain uses TRBV9 with TRBJ2-5; D possibly corresponds to TRBD1 (5 bases). The V gene's germline CDR1 is SGDLS and CDR2 YYNGEE. The CDR3 extends over 15 amino acids. With 1 base removed from V and 5 bases from J, the gap between germline ends came to 15 bases. In DNA, the CDR3 is TGTGCCAGCAGCGTACTGGGGCAGAATTTGGAGACCCAGTACTTC. Amino acids: CASSVLGQNLETQYF.

A word on this clone: A far more abundant clone sits one base away, making this likely a read error. The V gene is TRBV28, the J gene TRBJ1-1; the match to TRBD1 covers 7 bases. In germline, CDR1 is MDHEN, CDR2 SYDVKM. With V trimmed by 6 bases and J by 6 bases, 13 bases remained unmatched. The CDR3 loop spans 15 amino acids. In DNA, the CDR3 is TGTGCCAGCAGGAGGGATATAGGGGGCGGATCTGAAGCTTTCTTT. It specifies CASRRDIGGGSEAFF. The complete variable domain, with remaining parts taken from reference TRBV28 and TRBJ1-1, reads DVKVTQSSRYLVKRTGEKVFLECVQDMDHENMFWYRQDPGLGLRLIYFSYDVKMKEKGDIPEGYSVSREKKERFSLILESASTNQTSMYLCASRRDIGGGSEAFFGQGTRLTVV.

About this clone itself: A read error may be the cause here, since a much bigger clone is one base away. In this CDR3 the conserved last residue, phenylalanine or tryptophan, is missing, so a read error is likely. The chain recombines TRBV19 with TRBJ2-2; D is undetermined. The V gene lost 0 bases and the J gene lost 4 bases, with 12 bases spanning the gap. CDR3 size: 16 residues. Germline V lookup: CDR1 LNHDA, CDR2 SQIVND (reference sequence). The CDR3 sequence is CASSIDRAPATGELFL. CDR3 in DNA: TGTGCCAGTAGTATAGATCGAGCGCCAGCCACCGGGGAGCTGTTTCTT.

The sample holds one count of this clone. The chain couples TRBV19 to TRBJ2-3; D is possibly TRBD2 (6 bases). Trimming cost V 3 bases and J 5 bases, with 18 bases left between them. The germline V gene has CDR1 LNHDA and CDR2 SQIVND (reference sequence). The CDR3 covers 16 residues. Here the CDR3 DNA reads TGTGCCAGTAGTATCCGGGCGTGGCGGGGAAGAGATACGCAGTATTTT. Protein sequence: CASSIRAWRGRDTQYF.

This clone is a singleton in its sample. This chain links TRBV18 with TRBJ2-1; TRBD2 might be the D (6 bases). V lost 2 bases and J 6 bases, leaving 14 bases between the germline ends. CDR1 is KGHSH and CDR2 is LQKENI in the germline V gene. This CDR3 region has 15 residues. CDR3 sequence (DNA): TGTGCCAGCTCACCAAGGACTAAGGTCGGCAATGAGCAGTTCTTC. Translating it yields CASSPRTKVGNEQFF. Drawing the rest from reference TRBV18 and TRBJ2-1, the complete variable domain is NAGVMQNPRHLVRRRGQEARLRCSPMKGHSHVYWYRQLPEEGLKFMVYLQKENIIDESGMPKERFSAEFPKEGPSILRIQQVVRGDSAAYFCASSPRTKVGNEQFFGPGTRLTVL.

The chain combines TRBV7-3 with TRBJ2-2, with 7 bases that match TRBD1. In germline, CDR1 is SGHTA, CDR2 FQGTGA. This CDR3 region has 15 residues. The V gene end was trimmed by 6 bases and the J gene end by 1 base; junction bases not matched to a gene: 5. The DNA for the CDR3 is TGTGCCAGCAGGACCGGGACAGTGAACACCGGGGAGCTGTTTTTT. It yields the protein CASRTGTVNTGELFF.

The sample holds a few counts of this clone. The chain has TRBV4-2 and TRBJ2-1, with 7 bases lining up with TRBD2. V gave up 2 bases and J gave up 10 bases; unmatched junction bases: 11. Germline loops: CDR1 LGHNA, CDR2 YNFKEQ. This CDR3 has 15 residues. CDR3 sequence (DNA): TGTGCCAGCAGCCAATTACTGGGGGAGGGCAGGGAGCAGTTCTTC. This translates into CASSQLLGEGREQFF.